This TCR beta chain was found in a study of blood T cell repertoires in COVID-19 (dated by TCRdb to about 2020). Study-wide context: Samples from collaborators originated in the United States, Italy and Spain and spanned both the acute and convalescent phases of COVID-19. The prospective study material was composed of cDNA or gDNA derived from T cells, B-cell-depleted T cells, or PBMCs. Subjects who had been exposed to COVID-19, were actively infected with it, or had recovered from it provided the deeply sampled blood TCRbeta repertoires that made up the dataset. A freely available public database, intended as a resource for researchers studying the immune response to SARS-CoV-2, is where the repertoires were released. Samples came from the ongoing ImmuneRACE study (first 160 participants) plus 1,254 subjects from 6 global collaborators. Sample metadata almost always included a de-identified subject ID, COVID-19 status, age in years and sex. Where available, HLA class I and class II types were obtained from metadata supplied by the sample provider rather than from assay-based typing.

For this clone: What antigen it recognizes has not been identified. Base quality data are lacking; no much larger clone is found one base away.

Sequences LGHDT (CDR1) and YNNKEL (CDR2) are obtained from the germline V gene (reference sequence). Measured from the cysteine to the phenylalanine, the CDR3 is 18 residues long. Just CDR3 DNA is preserved here, 54 bases in frame from base 1. A distance of 17 bases separates the germline ends of V and J, which lose 1 base and 1 base respectively. What the authors observed across the whole study: Clinical and demographic metadata were provided uncurated, with the amount varying by source and participant.

The immunoSEQ Assay, a bias-controlled multiplex PCR, was used to amplify TCRbeta CDR3 regions from genomic DNA. Turning to the authors' computational methods: The number of nucleated cells in each sample was estimated from the amplification of reference gene primers within the assay. To quantify the absolute abundance of each unique TCRbeta CDR3 rearrangement, sequence reads were collapsed and filtered. For each sample, productive Simpson clonality was calculated as the square root of Simpson's diversity index over productive rearrangements. TCRdb took this table from immuneACCESS and kept in-frame rearrangements with V and J called. Such tables lack part of the clones; where checked against another copy, unresolved V genes explain under half of the gap, and the rest is unexplained. Clonal size and the V and J genes are those of that table, whereas D and trimming came from the DNA. This sample lists roughly 250,000 clones; just under 90% were detected once. Roughly 3.9% of the sample lies in the top ten.

The collaborating institutions used their own protocols to collect whole blood in K2EDTA tubes. Collaborator samples were shipped for TCRbeta analysis as frozen whole blood, isolated PBMCs, or DNA extracted from either sample type. Sequenced: peripheral blood. Rearrangement joined TRBV3-1 (or the pseudogene TRBV3-2) to TRBJ1-5; matching of 6 bases hints at TRBD1 as the D gene. The TCR sequence derives from a woman between 35 and 50 years old with acute or convalescent COVID-19. The CDR3 protein: CASSQGRLRGFSNQPQHF. The DNA is TGTGCCAGCAGCCAAGGACGGCTGAGGGGGTTCAGCAATCAGCCCCAGCATTTT.